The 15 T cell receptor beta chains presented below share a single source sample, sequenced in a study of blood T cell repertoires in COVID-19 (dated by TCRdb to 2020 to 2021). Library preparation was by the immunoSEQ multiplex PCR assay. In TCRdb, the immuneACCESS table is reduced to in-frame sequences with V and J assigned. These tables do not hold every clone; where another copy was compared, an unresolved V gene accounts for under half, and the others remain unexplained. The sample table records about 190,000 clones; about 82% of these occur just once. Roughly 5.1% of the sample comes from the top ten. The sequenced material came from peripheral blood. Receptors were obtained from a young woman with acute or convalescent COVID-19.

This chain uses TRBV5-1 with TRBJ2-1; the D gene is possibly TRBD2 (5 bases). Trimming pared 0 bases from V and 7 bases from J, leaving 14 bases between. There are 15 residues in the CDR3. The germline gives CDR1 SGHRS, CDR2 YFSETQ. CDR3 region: CASSLAGMGFNEQFF. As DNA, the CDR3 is TGCGCCAGCAGCTTGGCGGGGATGGGCTTTAATGAGCAGTTCTTC.

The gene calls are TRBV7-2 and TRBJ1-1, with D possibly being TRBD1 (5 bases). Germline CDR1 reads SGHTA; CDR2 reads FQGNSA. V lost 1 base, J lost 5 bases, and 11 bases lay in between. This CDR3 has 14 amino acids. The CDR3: CASSLVAGRTEAFF. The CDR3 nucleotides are TGTGCCAGCAGCTTAGTGGCAGGGAGGACTGAAGCTTTCTTT.

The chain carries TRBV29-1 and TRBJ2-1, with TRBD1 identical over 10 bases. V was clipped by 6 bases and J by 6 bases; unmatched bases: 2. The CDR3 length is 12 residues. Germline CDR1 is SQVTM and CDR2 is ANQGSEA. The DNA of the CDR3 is TGCAGCGTACGGACAGGGGGCAATGAGCAGTTCTTC. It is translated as CSVRTGGNEQFF.

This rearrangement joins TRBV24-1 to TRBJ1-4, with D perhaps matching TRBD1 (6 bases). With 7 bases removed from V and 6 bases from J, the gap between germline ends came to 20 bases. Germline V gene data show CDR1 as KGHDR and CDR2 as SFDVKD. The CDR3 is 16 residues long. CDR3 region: CATSPTGHGLDEKLFF. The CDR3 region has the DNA TGTGCCACCAGCCCGACAGGCCACGGCTTGGATGAAAAACTGTTTTTT.

This CDR3 is CASSPGGRSNTEAFF. DNA for the CDR3: TGTGCCAGCAGCCCCGGCGGAAGGTCGAACACTGAAGCTTTCTTT. V and J are TRBV9 and TRBJ1-1; no clear D gene. The CDR3 spans 15 residues. From germline, CDR1 is SGDLS and CDR2 YYNGEE. V was cut by 4 bases and J by 1 base, with 14 bases left in between.

The CDR3 DNA is TGCGCCAGCAGCTTGGTTATTCAGGGGATTGGAAATGAGCAGTTCTTC. It codes for CASSLVIQGIGNEQFF. The V gene is TRBV5-1, the J gene TRBJ2-1; D might be TRBD1 (6 bases). Trimming shortened V by 0 bases and J by 7 bases, and 17 bases separated the two germline ends. The CDR3 contains 16 residues. Germline-derived CDR1 and CDR2 are SGHRS and YFSETQ. The whole variable domain, remainder taken from reference TRBV5-1 and TRBJ2-1, is KAGVTQTPRYLIKTRGQQVTLSCSPISGHRSVSWYQQTPGQGLQFLFEYFSETQRNKGNFPGRFSGRQFSNSRSEMNVSTLELGDSALYLCASSLVIQGIGNEQFFGPGTRLTVL.

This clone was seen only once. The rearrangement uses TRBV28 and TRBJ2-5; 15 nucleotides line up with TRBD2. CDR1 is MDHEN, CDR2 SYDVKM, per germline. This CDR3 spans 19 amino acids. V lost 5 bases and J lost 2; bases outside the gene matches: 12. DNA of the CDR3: TGTGCCAGCAGTCCCCTTGGACTAGCGGGGGGGCCGGGACAAGAGACCCAGTACTTC. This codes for CASSPLGLAGGPGQETQYF.

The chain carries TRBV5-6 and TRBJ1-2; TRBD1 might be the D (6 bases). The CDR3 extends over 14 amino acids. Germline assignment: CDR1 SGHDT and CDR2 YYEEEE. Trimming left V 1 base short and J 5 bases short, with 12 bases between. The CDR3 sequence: CASSLTGQKYGYTF. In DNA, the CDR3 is TGTGCCAGCAGCTTGACAGGACAGAAGTATGGCTACACCTTC.

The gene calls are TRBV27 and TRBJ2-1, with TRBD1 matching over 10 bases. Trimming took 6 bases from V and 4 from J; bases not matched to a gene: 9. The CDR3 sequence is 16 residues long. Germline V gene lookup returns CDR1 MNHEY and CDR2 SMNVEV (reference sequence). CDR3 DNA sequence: TGTGCCAGCAGCAAACGGACAGGGGGGGGATACAATGAGCAGTTCTTC. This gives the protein CASSKRTGGGYNEQFF.

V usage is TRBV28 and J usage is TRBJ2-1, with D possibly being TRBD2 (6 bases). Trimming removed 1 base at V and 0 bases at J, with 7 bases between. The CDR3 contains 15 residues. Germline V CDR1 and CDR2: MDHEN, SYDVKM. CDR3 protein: CASSLFGSSYNEQFF. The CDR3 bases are TGTGCCAGCAGTTTATTCGGGAGCTCCTACAATGAGCAGTTCTTC.

In DNA form, the CDR3 reads TGTGCCAGCAGTTCGAGGGACAGGGGGAATGAAAAACTGTTTTTT. This encodes CASSSRDRGNEKLFF. This chain joins TRBV27 and TRBJ1-4; 11 bases map to TRBD1. Germline V CDR1 and CDR2: MNHEY, SMNVEV (reference sequence). V was pared by 4 bases and J by 5 bases, with 3 bases of the junction left unmatched. This CDR3 has 15 amino acids.

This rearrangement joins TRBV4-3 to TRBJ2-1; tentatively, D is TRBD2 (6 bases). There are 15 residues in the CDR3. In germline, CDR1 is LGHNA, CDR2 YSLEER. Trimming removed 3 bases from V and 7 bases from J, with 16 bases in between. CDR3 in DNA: TGCGCCAGCAGCCATGTCGGGGGTCTAGGGAATGAGCAGTTCTTC. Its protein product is CASSHVGGLGNEQFF.

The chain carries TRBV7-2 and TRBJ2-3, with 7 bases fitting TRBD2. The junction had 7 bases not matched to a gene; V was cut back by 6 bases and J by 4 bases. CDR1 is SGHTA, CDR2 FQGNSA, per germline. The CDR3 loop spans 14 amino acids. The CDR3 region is CASRKAGRADTQYF. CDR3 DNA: TGTGCCAGCAGAAAAGCGGGGAGGGCAGATACGCAGTATTTT.

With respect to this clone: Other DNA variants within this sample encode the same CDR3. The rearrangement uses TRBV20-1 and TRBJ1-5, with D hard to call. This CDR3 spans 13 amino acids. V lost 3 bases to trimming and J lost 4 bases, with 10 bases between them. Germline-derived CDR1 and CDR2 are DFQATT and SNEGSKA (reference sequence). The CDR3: CSASEGRNQPQHF. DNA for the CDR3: TGCAGTGCTAGTGAGGGCCGGAATCAGCCCCAGCATTTT.

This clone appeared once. DNA of the CDR3: TGTGCCAGCAGTTCAACAGGGGGCGCTGGGGCCAACGTCCTGACTTTC. Protein product: CASSSTGGAGANVLTF. The V call is TRBV27, the J call TRBJ2-6; TRBD1 aligns across 9 bases. The CDR3 runs 16 residues. The J segment lost 2 bases and the V segment lost 4 bases, leaving 3 bases of the junction unmatched. Germline CDR1 and CDR2: MNHEY and SMNVEV (reference sequence). The full variable domain, with the rest looked up from reference TRBV27 and TRBJ2-6, is EAQVTQNPRYLITVTGKKLTVTCSQNMNHEYMSWYRQDPGLGLRQIYYSMNVEVTDKGDVPEGYKVSRKEKRNFPLILESPSPNQTSLYFCASSSTGGAGANVLTFGAGSRLTVL.